One sample yielded the 19 T cell receptor beta chains listed below, sequenced in a study of breast tumors, draining lymph nodes, adjacent tissues (dated by TCRdb to 2015 to 2016). The library relied on multiplex PCR. Sequencing was performed on an Illumina HiSeq 2000. Clones were called with MiXCR by TCRdb after fastp trimmed the public reads at Q25, and only in-frame beta chains were retained. Rows are combined by CDR3 protein, so each entry shows the most common genes and DNA. The sample profile shows over 70,000 distinct CDR3 sequences; approximately 30% of them were found once. 8.1% of the sample belongs to the ten largest clones. The lymph node samples were taken from the axillary draining lymph nodes of breast cancer patients. Sequencing input: axillary lymph node tissue. The source of these receptors is a female donor with breast cancer. Some clones in this sample may be carry-over from other donors' samples.

In its sample, this clonotype was seen many times. The CDR3 spells CASGQAYEQYF. The CDR3, as DNA: TGTGCCAGCGGCCAGGCCTACGAGCAGTACTTC. The J gene is TRBJ2-7, the V gene TRBV2; D is undetermined. There are 11 residues in the CDR3. Germline V gene lookup returns CDR1 SNHLY and CDR2 FYNNEI. Trimming removed 8 bases at V and 2 bases at J, with 7 bases between.

This clonotype showed up many times. The chain employs TRBV7-9 and TRBJ2-2, with D possibly being TRBD1 (6 bases). V lost 4 bases and J 0 bases, leaving 12 bases between the germline ends. Germline CDR1 is SEHNR and CDR2 is FQNEAQ (reference sequence). CDR3 length: 16 residues. The CDR3 sequence is CASSSPGQSNTGELFF. The CDR3 nucleotides read TGTGCCAGCAGCTCCCCTGGACAGTCGAACACCGGGGAGCTGTTTTTT.

There are many counts of this clonotype. V usage is TRBV25-1 and J usage is TRBJ2-5; tentatively, D is TRBD1 or TRBD2 (5 bases each). This CDR3 has 14 residues. The germline CDR1 and CDR2 sequences are MGHDK and SYGVNS. Trimming removed 2 bases from V and 2 bases from J, with 9 bases in between. CDR3 region: CASSEEGPQETQYF. CDR3 DNA: TGTGCCAGCAGTGAAGAGGGACCTCAAGAGACCCAGTACTTC.

This clonotype was seen repeatedly, ten times or more. This chain links TRBV6-5 with TRBJ2-2, with D possibly called TRBD1 or TRBD2 (5 bases each). CDR1 and CDR2 from the germline V gene are MNHEY and SVGAGI. V gave up 5 bases and J gave up 6 bases, with 10 bases separating them. The CDR3 contains 13 residues. For the CDR3, the DNA is TGTGCCAGCAGTAAACTAGGGGCCGGGGAGCTGTTTTTT. Translating it yields CASSKLGAGELFF.

This clonotype was picked up many times. This chain connects TRBV28 to TRBJ2-7; possibly TRBD1 or TRBD2 for D (5 bases each). CDR3 length: 14 amino acids. Germline assignment: CDR1 MDHEN and CDR2 SYDVKM. Trimming shortened V by 4 bases and J by 1 base, and 11 bases separated the two germline ends. CDR3 in amino acids: CASSSPGRSYEQYF. The CDR3 bases are TGTGCCAGCAGTTCCCCAGGGAGATCCTACGAGCAGTACTTC.

This clonotype was detected a few times. A read error may explain this, as a much larger clone is one base away. The rearrangement joins TRBV7-9 to TRBJ2-4; 9 nucleotides line up with TRBD2. The CDR3 sequence is 15 residues long. Looked up from germline, CDR1 is SEHNR and CDR2 is FQNEAQ (reference sequence). DNA for the CDR3: TGTGCCGGCAGCTCTAGCGGGGAACCGCAAAACATTCAGCACTTC. It encodes CAGSSSGEPQNIQHF.

The chain recombines TRBV19 with TRBJ1-2, with D tentatively TRBD1 (6 bases). Germline V gene sequence: CDR1 LNHDA, CDR2 SQIVND (reference sequence). The V end was cut by 6 bases, the J end by 3 bases, with 17 bases between. The CDR3 runs to 15 residues. CDR3 loop: CASSMDSRMDYGYTF. CDR3 nucleotide sequence: TGTGCCAGTAGCATGGACAGCAGGATGGACTATGGCTACACCTTC.

Remarks on this clonotype: A read error is likely, as this CDR3 ends without the conserved phenylalanine or tryptophan. This chain connects TRBV2 to TRBJ1-2, with D uncertain. This CDR3 is 13 amino acids long. Germline loops: CDR1 SNHLY, CDR2 FYNNEI. The CDR3 loop is CASVGSTNYGYTL. The CDR3 coding sequence is TGTGCCAGCGTAGGATCGACTAACTACGGCTACACCCTC.

This clonotype was counted many times. Written as DNA, the CDR3 is TGTGCCAGCAGGGCCACAGGGAGTGAGCAGTACTTC. The encoded protein is CASRATGSEQYF. The V call is TRBV7-2, the J call TRBJ2-7; possible D gene TRBD1, 6 bases. Trimming took 6 bases from V and 7 from J, leaving 13 bases between them. The CDR3 is made up of 12 amino acids. The germline V gene has CDR1 SGHTA and CDR2 FQGNSA. The complete variable domain, with remaining parts taken from reference TRBV7-2 and TRBJ2-7, reads GAGVSQSPSNKVTEKGKDVELRCDPISGHTALYWYRQSLGQGLEFLIYFQGNSAPDKSGLPSDRFSAERTGGSVSTLTIQRTQQEDSAVYLCASRATGSEQYFGPGTRLTVT.

This clonotype was counted many times. A read error may explain this, as a much larger clone is one base away. V gene TRBV6-6 combines with J gene TRBJ1-5; D is undetermined. Germline V gene sequence: CDR1 MNHNY, CDR2 SVGAGI (reference sequence). Trimming cost V 5 bases and J 9 bases, with 14 bases left between them. CDR3 size: 13 residues. CDR3 DNA: TGTGCCAGCAGTCACGACGGCTTACGGCCCCAGCATTTT. This codes for CASSHDGLRPQHF.

To note about this clonotype: This may stem from a read error, because a much larger clone lies one nucleotide away. The J gene is TRBJ1-2, the V gene TRBV6-1, with TRBD1 identical over 7 bases. Germline CDR1 MNHNS, CDR2 SASEGT. The CDR3 covers 13 residues. The junction had 6 bases not matched to a gene; V was cut back by 5 bases and J by 6 bases. The CDR3, as DNA: TGTGCCAGCAGTCATAGGGACAGAAATGGCTACACCTTC. Translating gives CASSHRDRNGYTF.

The table lists this clonotype with many counts. The chain recombines TRBV13 with TRBJ2-1, with 7 bases identical to TRBD1. Germline V gene data show CDR1 as PRHDT and CDR2 as FYEKMQ (reference sequence). This CDR3 is 15 amino acids long. The trim removed 0 bases at V and 3 bases at J, leaving 2 bases unmatched. CDR3 loop: CASSLGDRLYNEQFF. CDR3 coding DNA: TGTGCCAGCAGCTTAGGGGACAGGCTCTACAATGAGCAGTTCTTC.

About this clonotype: This may be a read error, as it is one base from a much larger clone. The rearrangement uses TRBV4-1 and TRBJ1-5; D not resolved. CDR3 length: 15 amino acids. Looked up from germline, CDR1 is MGHRA and CDR2 is YSYEKL. The V gene lost 1 base and the J gene lost 4 bases, with 11 bases spanning the gap. For the CDR3, the DNA is TGCGCCAGCAGCCAAGGTCATCGAGAGAATCAGCCCCAGCATTTT. It codes for CASSQGHRENQPQHF.

This clonotype was found many times. The gene calls are TRBV30 and TRBJ2-2; TRBD2 might be the D (5 bases). The V gene's germline CDR1 is GTSNPN and CDR2 SVGIG (reference sequence). The CDR3 runs to 13 residues. Trimming left V 3 bases short and J 0 bases short, with 5 bases between. The CDR3 loop is CAWSGANTGELFF. For the CDR3, the DNA is TGTGCCTGGAGCGGGGCGAACACCGGGGAGCTGTTTTTT.

At least ten counts were recorded for this clonotype. The chain couples TRBV6-1 to TRBJ2-7; D remains ambiguous. V lost 6 bases and J lost 3, with 15 bases in between. The CDR3 length is 14 residues. The V gene's germline CDR1 is MNHNS and CDR2 SASEGT. CDR3 region: CASRTGSSIYEQYF. The CDR3 bases are TGTGCCAGCAGGACCGGCTCCTCGATCTACGAGCAGTACTTC.

V usage is TRBV25-1 and J usage is TRBJ1-2, with D maybe TRBD1 (6 bases). CDR1 MGHDK and CDR2 SYGVNS come from the germline V gene. There are 11 residues in the CDR3. The CDR3 here is CARVGADGYTF. In DNA form, the CDR3 reads TGTGCTAGAGTGGGGGCTGATGGCTACACCTTC.

V gene TRBV18 combines with J gene TRBJ1-1, with D perhaps matching TRBD1 (5 bases). The germline CDR1 and CDR2 sequences are KGHSH and LQKENI. The CDR3 is made up of 16 amino acids. Trimming pared 2 bases from V and 7 bases from J, leaving 20 bases between. CDR3 DNA: TGTGCCAGCTCACCAATTCGGGCGCAGGGTAGTATTGAAGCTTTCTTT. Translating it yields CASSPIRAQGSIEAFF.

This clonotype occurred many times. The chain employs TRBV18 and TRBJ1-6, with D unclear. The CDR3 consists of 14 residues. CDR1 KGHSH and CDR2 LQKENI come from the germline V gene. Trimming removed 3 bases from V and 5 bases from J, with 8 bases in between. CDR3 nucleotides: TGTGCCAGCTCACCTGACGGAAATAATTCACCCCTCCACTTT. This translates into CASSPDGNNSPLHF.

On this clonotype itself: The junction differs from germline at one of its ends, possibly a read error. The rearrangement uses TRBV7-6 and TRBJ2-7; the match to TRBD1 covers 7 bases. CDR1 is SGHVS and CDR2 is FNYEAQ in the germline V gene. CDR3 size: 14 residues. CDR3 nucleotides: TGTGCCAGCAGCTTAGTTGGACAGGCCTGCGAGCAGCACTTC. It codes for CASSLVGQACEQHF.